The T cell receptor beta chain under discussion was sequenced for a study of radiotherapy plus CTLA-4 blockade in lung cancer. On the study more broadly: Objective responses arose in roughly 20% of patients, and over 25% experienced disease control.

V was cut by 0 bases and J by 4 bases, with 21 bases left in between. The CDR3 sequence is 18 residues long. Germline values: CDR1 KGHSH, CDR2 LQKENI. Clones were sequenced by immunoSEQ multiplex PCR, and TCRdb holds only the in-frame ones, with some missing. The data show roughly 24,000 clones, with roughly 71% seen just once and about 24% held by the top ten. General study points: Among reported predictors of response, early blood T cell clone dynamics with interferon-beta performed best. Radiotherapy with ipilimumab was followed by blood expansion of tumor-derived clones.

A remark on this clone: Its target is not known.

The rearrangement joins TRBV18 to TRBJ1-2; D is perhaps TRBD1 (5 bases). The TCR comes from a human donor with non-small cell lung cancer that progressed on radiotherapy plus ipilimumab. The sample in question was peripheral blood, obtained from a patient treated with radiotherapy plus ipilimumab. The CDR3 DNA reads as TGTGCCAGCTCACCACCATCGGGGACTACATTCCCGGGCTATGGCTACACCTTC. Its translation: CASSPPSGTTFPGYGYTF.